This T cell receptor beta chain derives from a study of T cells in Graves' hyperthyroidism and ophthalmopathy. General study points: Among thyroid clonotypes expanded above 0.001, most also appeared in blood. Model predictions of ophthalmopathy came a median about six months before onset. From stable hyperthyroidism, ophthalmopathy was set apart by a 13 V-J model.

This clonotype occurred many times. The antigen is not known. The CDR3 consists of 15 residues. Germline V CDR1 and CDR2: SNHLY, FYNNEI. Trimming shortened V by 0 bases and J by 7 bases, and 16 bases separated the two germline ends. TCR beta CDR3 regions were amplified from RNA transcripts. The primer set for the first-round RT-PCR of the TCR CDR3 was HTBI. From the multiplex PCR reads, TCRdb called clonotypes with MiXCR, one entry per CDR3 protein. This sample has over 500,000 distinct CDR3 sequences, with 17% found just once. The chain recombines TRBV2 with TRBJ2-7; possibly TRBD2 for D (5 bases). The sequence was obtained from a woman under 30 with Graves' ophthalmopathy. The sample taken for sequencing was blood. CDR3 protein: CASSEARRRAREQYF. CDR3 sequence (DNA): TGTGCCAGCAGTGAAGCGCGTAGGCGGGCGAGGGAGCAGTACTTC.